This TCR beta chain was captured by sequencing in a study of long-term antiretroviral therapy in people with HIV. Researchers ran immunoSEQ v3.0 at survey level. TCRdb keeps only in-frame clones here, not all; method: immunoSEQ multiplex PCR. This sample has 20,000 to 25,000 clones, with 85% to 95% found just once. Points from the study as a whole: In HIV, the repertoires covered a tighter span of CDR3 lengths than in controls.

The V end lost 3 bases, the J end lost 1 base, and 12 bases lay between the germline ends. This CDR3 has 14 amino acids. Germline CDR1 and CDR2: GTSNPN and SVGIG (reference sequence). Note on this clone: The antigen is undetermined.

This chain connects TRBV30 to TRBJ1-1; no reliable D call. This receptor was obtained from a woman aged 40 to 55 with HIV. The sample here was unsorted PBMCs, taken 7.6 years after starting antiretroviral therapy. CDR3 sequence (DNA): TGTGCCTGGAGAAGGTCCAACCGGAACACTGAAGCTTTCTTT. The encoded protein is CAWRRSNRNTEAFF.